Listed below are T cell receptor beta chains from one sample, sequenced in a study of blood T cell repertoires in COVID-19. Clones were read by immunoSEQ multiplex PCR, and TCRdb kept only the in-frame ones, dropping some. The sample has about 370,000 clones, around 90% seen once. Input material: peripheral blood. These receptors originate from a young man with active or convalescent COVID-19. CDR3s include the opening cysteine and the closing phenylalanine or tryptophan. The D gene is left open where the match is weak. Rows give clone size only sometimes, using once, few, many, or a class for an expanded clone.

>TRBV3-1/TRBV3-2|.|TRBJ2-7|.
CASSQVALSGFSYEQYF
TGTGCCAGCAGCCAAGTCGCCCTCAGCGGGTTCTCCTACGAGCAGTACTTC
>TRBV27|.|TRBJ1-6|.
CASSLGTVYNSPLHF
TGTGCCAGCAGTTTAGGGACTGTATATAATTCACCCCTCCACTTT
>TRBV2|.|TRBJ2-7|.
CASSGLREKTEQYF
TGTGCCAGCAGTGGCTTGCGGGAAAAGACCGAGCAGTACTTC
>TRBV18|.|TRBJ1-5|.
CASSPDIYQPQHF
TGTGCCAGCTCCCCCGACATCTATCAGCCCCAGCATTTT
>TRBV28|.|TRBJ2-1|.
CASSFREGGQFF
TGTGCCAGCAGTTTTAGGGAGGGGGGGCAGTTCTTC
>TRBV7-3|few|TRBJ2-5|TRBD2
CASSLASGIPETQYF
TGTGCCAGCAGCTTAGCTAGCGGGATACCAGAGACCCAGTACTTC
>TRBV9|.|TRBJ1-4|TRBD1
CASSVEGALNEKLFF
TGTGCCAGCAGCGTAGAGGGGGCCCTAAATGAAAAACTGTTTTTT
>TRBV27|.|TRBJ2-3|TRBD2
CASSSLGLAGGLDTQYF
TGTGCCAGCAGTTCCCTCGGACTAGCGGGGGGGCTCGATACGCAGTATTTT
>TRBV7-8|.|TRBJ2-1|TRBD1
CASSLVSGTGVNEQFF
TGTGCCAGCAGCTTAGTCTCCGGGACAGGGGTCAATGAGCAGTTCTTC
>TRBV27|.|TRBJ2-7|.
CASSLSPGSSYEQYF
TGTGCCAGCAGTTTATCTCCCGGGAGCTCCTACGAGCAGTACTTC
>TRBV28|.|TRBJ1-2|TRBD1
CASSLAGTGGSGGYTF
TGTGCCAGCAGTTTAGCGGGGACAGGGGGATCCGGTGGCTACACCTTC
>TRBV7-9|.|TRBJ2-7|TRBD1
CASTPGTGEYEQYF
TGTGCCAGCACGCCCGGGACAGGGGAATACGAGCAGTACTTC
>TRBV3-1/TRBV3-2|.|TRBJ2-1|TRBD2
CASSQLLAGGGTQFF
TGTGCCAGCAGCCAGTTGCTAGCGGGAGGGGGTACGCAGTTCTTC
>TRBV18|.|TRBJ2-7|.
CASSPPGSTSQYF
TGTGCCAGCTCACCACCTGGGAGTACGTCGCAGTACTTC
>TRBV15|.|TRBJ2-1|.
CATSRATEQFF
TGTGCCACCAGCAGAGCTACGGAGCAGTTCTTC
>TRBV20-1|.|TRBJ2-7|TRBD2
CSASLPAGGLEQYF
TGCAGTGCTAGTCTTCCAGCGGGGGGCCTCGAGCAGTACTTC
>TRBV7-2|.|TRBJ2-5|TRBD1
CASSFRDRGKTQYF
TGTGCCAGCAGCTTCCGGGACAGGGGCAAGACCCAGTACTTC
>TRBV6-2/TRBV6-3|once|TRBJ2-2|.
CASSYTTGNTGELFF
TGTGCCAGCAGTTATACGACAGGGAACACCGGGGAGCTGTTTTTT
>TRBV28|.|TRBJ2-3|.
CASRSGSSTDTQYF
TGTGCCAGCCGGAGCGGATCTAGCACAGATACGCAGTATTTT
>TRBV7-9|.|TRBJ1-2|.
CASSLWGELGYGYTF
TGTGCCAGCAGCTTATGGGGGGAGTTGGGCTATGGCTACACCTTC
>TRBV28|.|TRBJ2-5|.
CASSLRQTGETQYF
TGTGCCAGCAGTTTAAGGCAGACCGGGGAGACCCAGTACTTC
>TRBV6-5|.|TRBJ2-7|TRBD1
CASRGQPSWEQYF
TGTGCCAGCAGGGGACAGCCCTCTTGGGAGCAGTACTTC
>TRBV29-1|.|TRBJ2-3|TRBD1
CSVPAGGAEDTQYF
TGCAGCGTTCCGGCAGGGGGCGCGGAAGATACGCAGTATTTT
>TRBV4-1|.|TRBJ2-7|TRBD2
CASRLTSLSYEQYF
TGCGCCAGCAGACTGACTAGCCTATCCTACGAGCAGTACTTC
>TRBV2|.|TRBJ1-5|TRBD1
CASQQLTGPQPQHF
TGTGCAAGCCAGCAGCTGACAGGGCCGCAGCCCCAGCATTTT
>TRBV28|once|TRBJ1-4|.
CASSGTGLANEKLFF
TGTGCCAGCAGTGGAACAGGGTTGGCTAATGAAAAACTGTTTTTT
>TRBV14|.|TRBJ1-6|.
CASSHGRGKPLHF
TGTGCCAGCAGCCATGGCAGGGGCAAGCCCCTCCACTTT
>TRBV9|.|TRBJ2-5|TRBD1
CASSVAPGQGRETQYF
TGTGCCAGCAGCGTAGCCCCGGGACAGGGCCGAGAGACCCAGTACTTC
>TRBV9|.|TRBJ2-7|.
CASSVDVGVGETYEQYF
TGTGCCAGCAGCGTAGATGTCGGGGTGGGAGAGACCTACGAGCAGTACTTC
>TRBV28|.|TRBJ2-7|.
CASSLRQGEQYF
TGTGCCAGCAGTTTAAGGCAGGGGGAGCAGTACTTC
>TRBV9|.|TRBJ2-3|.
CASSVTTDTQYF
TGTGCCAGCAGCGTAACAACAGATACGCAGTATTTT
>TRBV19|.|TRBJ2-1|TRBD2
CASSTVAGLYNEQFF
TGTGCCAGTAGTACGGTAGCGGGATTATACAATGAGCAGTTCTTC
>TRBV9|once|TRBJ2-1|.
CASSVNTGNEQFF
TGTGCCAGCAGCGTAAACACGGGGAATGAGCAGTTCTTC
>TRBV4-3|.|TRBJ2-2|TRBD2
CASSQEFGLAGGTGELFF
TGCGCCAGCAGCCAAGAGTTTGGACTAGCGGGTGGCACCGGGGAGCTGTTTTTT
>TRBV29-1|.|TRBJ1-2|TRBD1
CSVERMDRDNTF
TGCAGCGTTGAAAGAATGGACAGGGATAACACCTTC
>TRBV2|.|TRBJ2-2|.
CASSGSVEGGTGELFF
TGTGCCAGCAGTGGGAGCGTGGAGGGTGGCACCGGGGAGCTGTTTTTT
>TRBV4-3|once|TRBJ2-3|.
CASSLLGTDTQYF
TGCGCCAGCAGTCTACTAGGGACAGATACGCAGTATTTT
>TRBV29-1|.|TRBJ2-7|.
CSAEGGAAYEQYF
TGCAGCGCTGAGGGGGGGGCCGCCTACGAGCAGTACTTC
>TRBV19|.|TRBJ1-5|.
CASSIGELGNQPQHF
TGTGCCAGTAGTATAGGAGAACTTGGCAATCAGCCCCAGCATTTT